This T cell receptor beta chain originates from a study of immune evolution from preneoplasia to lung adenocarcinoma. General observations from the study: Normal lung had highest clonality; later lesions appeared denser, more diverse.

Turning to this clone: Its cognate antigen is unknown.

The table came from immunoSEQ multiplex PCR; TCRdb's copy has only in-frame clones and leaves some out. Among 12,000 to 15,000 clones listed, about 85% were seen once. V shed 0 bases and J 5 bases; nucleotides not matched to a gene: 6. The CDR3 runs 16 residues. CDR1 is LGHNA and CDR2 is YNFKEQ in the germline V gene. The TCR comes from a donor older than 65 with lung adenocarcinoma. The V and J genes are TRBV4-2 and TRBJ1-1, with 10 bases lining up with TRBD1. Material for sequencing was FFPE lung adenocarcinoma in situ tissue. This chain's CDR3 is CASSQDVGTGATEAFF. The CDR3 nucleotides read TGTGCCAGCAGCCAAGATGTCGGGACAGGGGCGACTGAAGCTTTCTTT.